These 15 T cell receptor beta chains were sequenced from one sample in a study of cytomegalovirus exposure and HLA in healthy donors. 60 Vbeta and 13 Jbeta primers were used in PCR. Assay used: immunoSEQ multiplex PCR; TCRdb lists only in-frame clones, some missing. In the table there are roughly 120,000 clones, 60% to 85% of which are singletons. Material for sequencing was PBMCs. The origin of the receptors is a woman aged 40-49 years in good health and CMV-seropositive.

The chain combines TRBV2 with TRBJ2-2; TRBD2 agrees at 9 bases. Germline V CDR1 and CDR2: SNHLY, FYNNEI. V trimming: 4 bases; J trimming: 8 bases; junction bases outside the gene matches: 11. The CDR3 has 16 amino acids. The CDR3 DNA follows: TGTGCCAGCAGTGGAGTCGCGGGAGGGTTCGGGGGGGAGCTGTTTTTT. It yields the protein CASSGVAGGFGGELFF.

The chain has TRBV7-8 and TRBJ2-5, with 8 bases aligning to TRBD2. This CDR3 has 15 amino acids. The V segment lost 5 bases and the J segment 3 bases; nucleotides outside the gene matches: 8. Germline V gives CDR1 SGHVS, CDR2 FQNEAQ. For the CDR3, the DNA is TGTGCCAGCAGCCCCCGGGGGGGCCGGAAAGAGACCCAGTACTTC. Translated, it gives CASSPRGGRKETQYF.

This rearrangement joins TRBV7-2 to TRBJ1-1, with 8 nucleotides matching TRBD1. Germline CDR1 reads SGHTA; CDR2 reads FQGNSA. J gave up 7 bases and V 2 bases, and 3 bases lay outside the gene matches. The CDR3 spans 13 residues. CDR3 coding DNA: TGTGCCAGCAGCTTACAGGGGGCTGGTGAAGCTTTCTTT. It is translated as CASSLQGAGEAFF.

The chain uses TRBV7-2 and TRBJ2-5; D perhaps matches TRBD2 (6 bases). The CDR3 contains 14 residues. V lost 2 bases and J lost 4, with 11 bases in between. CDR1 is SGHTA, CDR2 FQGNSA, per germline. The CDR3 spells CASSLIRGGETQYF. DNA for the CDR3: TGTGCCAGCAGCTTAATACGGGGAGGAGAGACCCAGTACTTC.

CDR3 residues: CASSPSPSTDTQYF. As DNA, the CDR3 is TGTGCCAGCAGCCCGTCTCCGAGCACAGATACGCAGTATTTT. The rearrangement joins TRBV5-5 to TRBJ2-3; no definite D call. The ends were cut back, 4 bases at V and 0 bases at J, with 9 bases in the middle. The CDR3 sequence is 14 residues long. Germline V gene lookup returns CDR1 SGHKS and CDR2 YYEKEE (reference sequence).

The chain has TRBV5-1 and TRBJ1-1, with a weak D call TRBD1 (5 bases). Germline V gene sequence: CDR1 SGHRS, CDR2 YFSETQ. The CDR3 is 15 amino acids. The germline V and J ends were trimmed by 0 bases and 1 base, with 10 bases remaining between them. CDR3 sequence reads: CASSLGGGTNTEAFF. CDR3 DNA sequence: TGCGCCAGCAGCTTGGGCGGGGGGACGAACACTGAAGCTTTCTTT.

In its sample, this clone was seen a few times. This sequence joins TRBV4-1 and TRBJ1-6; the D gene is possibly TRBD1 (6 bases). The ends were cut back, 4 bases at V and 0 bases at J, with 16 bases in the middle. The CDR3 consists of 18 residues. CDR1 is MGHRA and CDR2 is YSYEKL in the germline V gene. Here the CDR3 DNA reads TGCGCCAGCAGCCTCCAGGAACAGGGAAGCTCCTATAATTCACCCCTCCACTTT. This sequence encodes CASSLQEQGSSYNSPLHF.

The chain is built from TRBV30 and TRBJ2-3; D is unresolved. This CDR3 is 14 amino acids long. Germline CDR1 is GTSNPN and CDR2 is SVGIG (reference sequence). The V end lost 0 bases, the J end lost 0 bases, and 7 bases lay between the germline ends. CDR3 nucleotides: TGTGCCTGGAGTGTCCAGGTCAGCACAGATACGCAGTATTTT. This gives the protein CAWSVQVSTDTQYF.

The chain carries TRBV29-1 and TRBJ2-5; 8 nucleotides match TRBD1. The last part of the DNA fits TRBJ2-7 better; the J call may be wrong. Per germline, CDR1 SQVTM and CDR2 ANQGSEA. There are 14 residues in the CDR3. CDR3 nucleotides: TGCAGCGCCCTATCCGGGACAGGCACCTACGAGCAGTACTTC. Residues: CSALSGTGTYEQYF.

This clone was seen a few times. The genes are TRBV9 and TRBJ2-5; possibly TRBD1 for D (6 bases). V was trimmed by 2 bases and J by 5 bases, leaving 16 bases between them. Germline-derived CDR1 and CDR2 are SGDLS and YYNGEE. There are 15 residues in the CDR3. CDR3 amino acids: CASSVGTLEGETQYF. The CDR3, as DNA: TGTGCCAGCAGCGTCGGGACACTCGAAGGGGAGACCCAGTACTTC.

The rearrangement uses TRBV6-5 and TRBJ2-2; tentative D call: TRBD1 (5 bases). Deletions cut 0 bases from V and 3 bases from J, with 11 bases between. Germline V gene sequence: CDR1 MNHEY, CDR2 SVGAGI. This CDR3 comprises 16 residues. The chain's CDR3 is CASSYSAGQYTGELFF. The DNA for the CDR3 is TGTGCCAGCAGTTACTCGGCAGGGCAATACACCGGGGAGCTGTTTTTT.

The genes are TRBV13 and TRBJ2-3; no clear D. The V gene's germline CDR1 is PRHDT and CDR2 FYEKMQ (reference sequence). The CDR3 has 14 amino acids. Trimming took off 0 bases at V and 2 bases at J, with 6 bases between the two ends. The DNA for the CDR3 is TGTGCCAGCAGCTTAGGTCGGGTCACAGATACGCAGTATTTT. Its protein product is CASSLGRVTDTQYF.

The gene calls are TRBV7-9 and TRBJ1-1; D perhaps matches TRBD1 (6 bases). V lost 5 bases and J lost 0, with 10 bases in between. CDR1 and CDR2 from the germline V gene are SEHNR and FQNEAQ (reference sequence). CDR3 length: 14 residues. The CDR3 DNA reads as TGTGCCAGCAGCGGCGGGGGCTTGAACACTGAAGCTTTCTTT. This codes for CASSGGGLNTEAFF. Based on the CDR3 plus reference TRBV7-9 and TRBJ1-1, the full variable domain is DTGVSQNPRHKITKRGQNVTFRCDPISEHNRLYWYRQTLGQGPEFLTYFQNEAQLEKSRLLSDRFSAERPKGSFSTLEIQRTEQGDSAMYLCASSGGGLNTEAFFGQGTRLTVV.

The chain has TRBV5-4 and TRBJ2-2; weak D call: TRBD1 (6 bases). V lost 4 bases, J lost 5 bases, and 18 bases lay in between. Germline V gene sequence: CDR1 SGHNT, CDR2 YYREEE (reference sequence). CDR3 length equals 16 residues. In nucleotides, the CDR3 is TGTGCCAGCAGCCCGGGGTCAAAAGGGGGTACCGGGGAGCTGTTTTTT. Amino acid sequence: CASSPGSKGGTGELFF.

In DNA form, the CDR3 reads TGCGCCAGCAGCTTGGGGGACAGGGGAGCCACAGATACGCAGTATTTT. It codes for CASSLGDRGATDTQYF. The chain combines TRBV5-1 with TRBJ2-3; 10 bases map to TRBD1. Trimming at V came to 0 bases and at J to 2 bases, leaving 3 bases not matched to a gene. Germline assignment: CDR1 SGHRS and CDR2 YFSETQ. CDR3 length equals 16 residues.